These 6 T cell receptor beta chains were all obtained from the same sample, sequenced in a study of CD8 T cells in Susac syndrome. Random-hexamer reverse transcription was applied to about 0.45 to 1 ug RNA. MiXCR, applied by TCRdb to the immunoSEQ multiplex PCR reads, yields one record per CDR3 protein. Found here are around 79,000 distinct CDR3 sequences, approximately 94% of them singletons; the top ten hold 0.52%. Sequenced: CD8+ T cells from PBMCs. The receptors shown here come from a human donor with Susac syndrome.

The CDR3 loop is CASSQQAAGAETQYF. The CDR3 DNA reads as TGCGCCAGCAGTCAACAGGCCGCCGGGGCGGAGACCCAGTACTTC. The rearrangement links TRBV4-1 to TRBJ2-5, with D perhaps assigned TRBD1 or TRBD2 (5 bases each). Germline loops: CDR1 MGHRA, CDR2 YSYEKL. The CDR3 extends over 15 amino acids. The V end was cut by 6 bases, the J end by 5 bases, with 19 bases between.

V is TRBV7-9 and J is TRBJ2-4; D is ambiguous. The CDR3 contains 15 residues. CDR1 SEHNR and CDR2 FQNEAQ come from the germline V gene (reference sequence). V lost 1 base and J lost 2, with 9 bases in between. CDR3 region: CASSLGGHPKNIQYF. The CDR3 nucleotides are TGTGCCAGCAGCTTAGGTGGTCACCCCAAAAACATTCAGTACTTC.

The chain links TRBV5-6 to TRBJ1-5, with a weak D call TRBD1 (5 bases). The CDR3 contains 13 residues. CDR1 is SGHDT and CDR2 is YYEEEE in the germline V gene. Deletions cut 5 bases from V and 4 bases from J, with 10 bases between. The CDR3 loop is CASSPGGNQPQHF. CDR3 sequence (DNA): TGTGCCAGCAGTCCGGGGGGGAATCAGCCCCAGCATTTT.

The chain couples TRBV7-9 to TRBJ2-1; TRBD1 is a possible D gene (5 bases). The CDR3 sequence is 11 residues long. V was clipped by 4 bases and J by 9 bases, with 7 bases between them. CDR1 and CDR2 from the germline V gene are SEHNR and FQNEAQ (reference sequence). The CDR3 DNA follows: TGTGCCAGCAGCTATGACAGTGAGCAGTTCTTC. This codes for CASSYDSEQFF.

The V gene is TRBV9, the J gene TRBJ2-3; 10 bases match TRBD2. The germline V gene encodes CDR1 SGDLS and CDR2 YYNGEE. The CDR3 is 16 amino acids. V was clipped by 1 base and J by 0 bases; unmatched bases: 2. The CDR3 DNA is TGTGCCAGCAGCGTAAGCGGGGGGGGGAGCACAGATACGCAGTATTTT. Protein: CASSVSGGGSTDTQYF. Together with reference TRBV9 and TRBJ2-3, the CDR3 gives the full variable domain: DSGVTQTPKHLITATGQRVTLRCSPRSGDLSVYWYQQSLDQGLQFLIQYYNGEERAKGNILERFSAQQFPDLHSELNLSSLELGDSALYFCASSVSGGGSTDTQYFGPGTRLTVL.

The chain has TRBV30 and TRBJ2-2; TRBD1 aligns across 8 bases. The V segment lost 6 bases and the J segment 4 bases; nucleotides outside the gene matches: 7. This CDR3 has 14 residues. Germline CDR1 and CDR2: GTSNPN and SVGIG (reference sequence). The CDR3 DNA reads TGTGCCTGCGCGGACAGGGTTCTCACCGGGGAGCTGTTTTTT. Translating gives CACADRVLTGELFF.